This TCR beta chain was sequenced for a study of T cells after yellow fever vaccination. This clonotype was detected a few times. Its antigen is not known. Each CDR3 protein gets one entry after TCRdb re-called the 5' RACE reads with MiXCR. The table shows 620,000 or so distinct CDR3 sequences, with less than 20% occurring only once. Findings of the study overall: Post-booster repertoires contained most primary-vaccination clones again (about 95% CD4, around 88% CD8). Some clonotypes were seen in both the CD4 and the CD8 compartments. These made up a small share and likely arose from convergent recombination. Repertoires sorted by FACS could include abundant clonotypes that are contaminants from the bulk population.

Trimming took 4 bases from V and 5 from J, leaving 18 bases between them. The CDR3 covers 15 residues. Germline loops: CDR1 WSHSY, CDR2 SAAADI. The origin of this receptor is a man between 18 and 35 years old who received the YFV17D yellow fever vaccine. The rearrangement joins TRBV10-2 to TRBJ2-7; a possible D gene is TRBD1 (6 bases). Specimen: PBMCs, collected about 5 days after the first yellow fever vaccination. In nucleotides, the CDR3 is TGCGCCAGCAGTGGGCCCTCAACAGGGAAAAACGAGCAGTACTTC. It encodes CASSGPSTGKNEQYF.